This TCR beta chain was recovered during a study of T-cell memory formation after mild COVID-19 (dated by TCRdb to the early 2020s). Study-level background: TCR sequence clusters from the two donors were found to be largely donor specific. The cohort comprised two young, previously healthy adult volunteers, one female and one male. In two donors, T-cell clones that expanded and contracted after mild COVID-19 were followed by sequencing TCRalpha and TCRbeta repertoires longitudinally. Broader findings and caveats from the paper: SARS-CoV-2 specificity of the second-wave clones peaking on day 37 was not confirmed. Contracting CD4+ clones turned up mainly in the CM and EM memory subsets, whereas EMRA was where CD8+ clones were enriched. Only a couple of mild cases were covered in the study, and larger cohorts including severe cases with pre-infection samples were considered necessary. Clones that contracted from day 15 to 85 showed balanced CD4/CD8 phenotypes, whereas a second wave of clones that expanded from day 15 to 37 leaned towards CD4+. Some responding clones were found in pre-infection memory, which suggests that pre-existing cross-reactive memory T cells took part in the SARS-CoV-2 response.

Ficoll-Paque density gradient centrifugation was the method used to isolate PBMCs. From the germline V gene, CDR1 is SGHVS and CDR2 is FQNEAQ. CDR3 length: 16 amino acids, cysteine to phenylalanine. Left in the record is the CDR3 DNA by itself, 48 bases read in frame from the first base. V was cut back by 5 bases and J by 5 bases, leaving a gap of 21 bases between them. Sequencing took place on an Illumina NovaSeq 6000. cDNA libraries for TCRalpha and TCRbeta were prepared by 5'RACE using constant-segment primers, with sample barcodes and unique molecular identifiers added. Trizol reagent was used to extract RNA from every sample. The libraries were amplified in two PCR steps, and the second step added a second sample barcode and Illumina TruSeq adapters. Libraries were sequenced on an Illumina NovaSeq with 2 x 150 bp paired-end reads. As for the original processing: With migec v1.2.7, reads were demultiplexed and then collapsed into UMI-guided consensus sequences. Using mixcr v2.1.11, the UMI consensuses were aligned to TRA and TRB V and J templates and assembled into clonotypes. A clonotype was counted as expanded or contracted only when both edgeR and NoisET called the clonotype significant, with the noise models trained on biological replicates. For edgeR calls, a false discovery rate-adjusted p below 0.01 and a log2 fold-change threshold of 1 were applied. As an exploratory analysis of dynamics, max-normalized trajectories of the 1000 most abundant clonotypes were examined with PCA combined with hierarchical clustering. The CD4 or CD8 phenotype of responding clones was assigned using the separately sequenced CD4+ and CD8+ repertoires. The raw public reads went through TCRdb reprocessing: fastp at Q25, MiXCR clone calling, in-frame beta chains kept. Every entry covers one CDR3 protein and lists the most common genes and DNA from its rows. TCRdb's processing, not the authors', yielded these V and J calls. The sample profile shows about 430,000 distinct CDR3 sequences; roughly 18% of them were found once. Of the sample, roughly a fifth is held by the ten largest clones.

This clonotype was observed a handful of times. The specificity of this receptor is unknown. Nothing much larger sits one base from this clone, and base qualities are not available. The receptor chain draws on TRBV7-8 and TRBJ2-5; the D region is possibly TRBD1 or TRBD2, each matching across 6 bases. This TCR came from a man aged 18 to 29 who had mild COVID-19 (a few samples of this study predate the infection). The sample titles of this study are shuffled in the database, so cell type and time point are left out; the donor was told from shared clones. Material: PBMCs or a T cell subset sorted from them (not recorded which). The DNA reads as follows: TGTGCCAGCAGCGCCCTGGAGAGGGGGAGGTCGGAGACCCAGTACTTC. This gives the protein CASSALERGRSETQYF.